This T cell receptor (beta chain) was recorded in a study of shared clonotypes between healthy human individuals. Study background: In total, the donors were a couple of women and a few men aged 18 to 49.

The genomic DNA of each subset was split evenly across several immunoSEQ plates. Authors' analysis steps: Filtering differed because ImmunoSEQ produced junction-only sequences that carried no quality scores. Sequenced by immunoSEQ multiplex PCR; TCRdb stores in-frame clones only, minus some. V and J calls and clone size follow that table, whereas D and trimming were derived from the DNA. The repertoire consists of about 2.4 million clones, with 85% to 95% occurring once and the leading ten covering around 0.15%. V was cut by 7 bases and J by 6 bases, with 9 bases left in between. This CDR3 contains 12 residues. CDR1 is MNHEY and CDR2 is SVGAGI in the germline V gene.

The receptor was derived from a man in his late teens or twenties in good health. Sequencing was carried out using naive CD4+ T cells sorted from blood. Subset described: CD45RA+ positively selected. The V and J genes are TRBV6-5 and TRBJ2-2; either TRBD1 or TRBD2 may supply D (5 bases each). The CDR3 spells CASTRGAGELFF. The CDR3 DNA sequence: TGTGCCAGCACGAGGGGTGCCGGGGAGCTGTTTTTT.